Only a few counts were recorded for the clone carrying this T cell receptor beta chain. What it binds is unknown. Libraries for TCRalpha and TCRbeta carried sample barcodes and unique molecular identifiers via 5'RACE. MiXCR was run by TCRdb on the 5' RACE reads, yielding one entry per CDR3 protein. The sample yields 35,000 to 50,000 distinct CDR3 sequences, about a tenth seen once. This entry belongs to a study of T-cell memory formation after mild COVID-19. General study points: CD4+ contracting clones were mainly CM and EM; CD8+ ones, EMRA. While clones contracting from day 15 to 85 were balanced between CD4 and CD8, later expanders leaned CD4+.

This TCR was recovered from an adult woman who had mild COVID-19 (a few samples of this study predate the infection). Cell type and time point are not known. The sequencing input was PBMCs or a T cell subset sorted from them (not recorded which).

DNA for the CDR3: TGTGCCAGCAGCTTAGTATGGGGAGACGAGCAGTACTTC. It codes for CASSLVWGDEQYF. V usage is TRBV7-2 and J usage is TRBJ2-7; D is possibly TRBD2 (5 bases). Per the germline V gene, CDR1 is SGHTA and CDR2 is FQGNSA. The CDR3 has 13 residues. V lost 1 base, J lost 5 bases, and 9 bases lay in between.